These 19 T cell receptor beta chains were sequenced from one sample in a study of T cells in Graves' hyperthyroidism and ophthalmopathy. RNA transcripts provided the source from which TCR beta CDR3 regions were amplified. First-round RT-PCR of the TCR CDR3 relied on the HTBI primer set. TCRdb re-derived calls from the multiplex PCR reads in MiXCR, one entry per CDR3 protein. The data hold 530,000 or so distinct CDR3 sequences, with more than 45% observed a single time. Sequences were obtained from peripheral blood or thyroid tissue (not recorded which). Every receptor here comes from a woman aged 18 to 35 with Graves' hyperthyroidism.

The CDR3 DNA reads TGTGCCACCAGCAGGTACCGGGACACCCATCAGCCCCAGCATTTT. The encoded protein is CATSRYRDTHQPQHF. The rearrangement joins TRBV15 to TRBJ1-5, with D possibly being TRBD1 (6 bases). The CDR3 runs 15 residues. Germline V lookup: CDR1 LNHNV, CDR2 YYDKDF (reference sequence). V shed 3 bases and J shed 5 bases, with 14 bases lying between them.

This chain links TRBV6-5 with TRBJ2-5, with a tentative D call TRBD1 (6 bases). Looked up from germline, CDR1 is MNHEY and CDR2 is SVGAGI. The CDR3 has 14 amino acids. Trimming pared 0 bases from V and 11 bases from J, leaving 16 bases between. CDR3 in DNA: TGTGCCAGCAGTTACTCGAAACTCGGAACAGGGCAGTACTTC. Protein product: CASSYSKLGTGQYF.

Many counts were recorded for this clonotype. The chain employs TRBV7-9 and TRBJ2-7; TRBD1 matches at 8 bases. The CDR3 runs 14 residues. Per the germline V gene, CDR1 is SEHNR and CDR2 is FQNEAQ (reference sequence). V shed 4 bases and J 5 bases; nucleotides not matched to a gene: 7. This CDR3 is CASSWGQVRNEQYF. The CDR3 DNA reads TGTGCCAGCAGCTGGGGACAGGTTAGGAACGAGCAGTACTTC.

The table lists this clonotype with a few counts. This chain connects TRBV20-1 to TRBJ1-1; perhaps TRBD1 as D (5 bases). The CDR3 is made up of 14 amino acids. Looked up from germline, CDR1 is DFQATT and CDR2 is SNEGSKA (reference sequence). The germline V and J ends were trimmed by 5 bases and 4 bases, with 17 bases remaining between them. CDR3: CSAAYGGRVTEAFF. The DNA for the CDR3 is TGCAGTGCTGCGTACGGGGGACGGGTCACTGAAGCTTTCTTT.

This clonotype was detected only once. V gene TRBV20-1 combines with J gene TRBJ1-1; D is unresolved. The CDR3 covers 15 residues. Trimming removed 0 bases at V and 2 bases at J, with 13 bases between. CDR1 DFQATT and CDR2 SNEGSKA come from the germline V gene (reference sequence). CDR3 sequence: CSARDRRTANTEAFF. The DNA for the CDR3 is TGCAGTGCTAGAGATCGCCGGACGGCTAACACTGAAGCTTTCTTT.

This clonotype was detected many times. The chain joins TRBV12-3 or TRBV12-4 to TRBJ1-2; D is unclear. V was shortened by 2 bases and J by 7 bases, with 8 bases between the two germline ends. This CDR3 is built from 12 residues. Here the CDR3 DNA reads TGTGCCAGCAGTTTATGGGGAGGTGGCTACACCTTC. This sequence encodes CASSLWGGGYTF.

J is TRBJ1-3 and V is TRBV3-1; D ambiguous. Trimming pared 7 bases from V and 5 bases from J, leaving 6 bases between. CDR1 and CDR2 from the germline V gene are LGHDT and YNNKEL (reference sequence). The CDR3 spans 11 residues. Written as DNA, the CDR3 is TGTGCCAGCACCCGCAGAAACACCATATATTTT. It specifies CASTRRNTIYF.

Ten or more counts support this clonotype. The chain combines TRBV10-3 with TRBJ1-3, with D tentatively TRBD1 (5 bases). With 11 bases removed from V and 0 bases from J, the gap between germline ends came to 14 bases. The germline gives CDR1 ENHRY, CDR2 SYGVKD. The CDR3 spans 14 residues. CDR3: CAAGSGSSGNTIYF. The CDR3 DNA reads as TGTGCCGCAGGATCAGGGAGCTCTGGAAACACCATATATTTT.

The rearrangement joins TRBV12-3 or TRBV12-4 to TRBJ2-3; no firm D call. V gave up 3 bases and J gave up 5 bases, with 9 bases separating them. CDR3 length equals 13 residues. The CDR3 DNA is TGTGCCAGCAGTTTCGTGATCGGAGATACGCAGTATTTT. Amino acid sequence: CASSFVIGDTQYF.

This clonotype was counted at least ten times. V and J are TRBV15 and TRBJ1-2, with D perhaps TRBD1 (6 bases). Trimming removed 5 bases at V and 8 bases at J, with 18 bases between. Germline CDR1 and CDR2: LNHNV and YYDKDF (reference sequence). The CDR3 covers 14 residues. CDR3 sequence (DNA): TGTGCCACCAGCCGTATACAGGGATTGGGCGGCTACACCTTC. This sequence encodes CATSRIQGLGGYTF.

The DNA of the CDR3 is TGTGCCAGCAGCTTAGAGACAGGGACTGAGCAGTTCTTT. Residues: CASSLETGTEQFF. The chain carries TRBV7-2 and TRBJ1-1, with TRBD1 identical over 7 bases. V gave up 1 base and J gave up 14 bases; unmatched junction bases: 10. There are 13 residues in the CDR3. Per germline, CDR1 SGHTA and CDR2 FQGNSA.

The genes are TRBV6-6 and TRBJ1-6; a weak D match, TRBD1 (5 bases). Germline CDR1 MNHNY, CDR2 SVGAGI (reference sequence). CDR3 length: 16 amino acids. V gave up 6 bases and J gave up 11 bases, with 23 bases separating them. This CDR3 is CASSQEGKVVPTPLHF. CDR3 DNA sequence: TGTGCCAGCAGCCAAGAGGGGAAGGTAGTTCCCACACCCCTCCACTTT.

CDR3: CASSQGGARMSEAFF. The CDR3 DNA sequence: TGCGCCAGCAGCCAAGGTGGGGCTCGGATGAGTGAAGCTTTCTTT. J is TRBJ1-1 and V is TRBV4-1; D may be TRBD1 (5 bases). Trimming pared 1 base from V and 7 bases from J, leaving 16 bases between. CDR1 and CDR2 (germline): MGHRA, YSYEKL. CDR3 length equals 15 residues.

The chain is built from TRBV29-1 and TRBJ1-2; 10 bases map to TRBD1. The CDR3 runs to 14 residues. Germline V CDR1 and CDR2: SQVTM, ANQGSEA. Germline trimming cut 5 bases from V and 10 bases from J; bases unmatched to any gene: 13. The DNA of the CDR3 is TGCAGCGTTCCAGATCTTGCGACAGGGGGCTCCTACACCTTC. Amino acid sequence: CSVPDLATGGSYTF.

For this clonotype: A much bigger clone sits one base away, suggesting this may be a read error. The chain combines TRBV9 with TRBJ2-7; perhaps TRBD1 as D (5 bases). CDR3 length: 15 amino acids. Deletions cut 4 bases from V and 2 bases from J, with 16 bases between. The germline CDR1 and CDR2 sequences are SGDLS and YYNGEE. CDR3: CASSPRGLQPYEQYF. CDR3 nucleotide sequence: TGTGCCAGCAGCCCAAGGGGCCTACAGCCCTACGAGCAGTACTTC. Based on the CDR3 plus reference TRBV9 and TRBJ2-7, the full variable domain is DSGVTQTPKHLITATGQRVTLRCSPRSGDLSVYWYQQSLDQGLQFLIQYYNGEERAKGNILERFSAQQFPDLHSELNLSSLELGDSALYFCASSPRGLQPYEQYFGPGTRLTVT.

This clonotype was detected ten times or more. The CDR3 nucleotides read TGTGCCAGCAGCTTCGAGATGGCCAGGGAGCTGTTTTTT. It is translated as CASSFEMARELFF. The chain has TRBV7-9 and TRBJ2-2; D is ambiguous. CDR3 length equals 13 residues. Between the trimmed V and J ends, which lost 3 bases and 9 bases, there was a span of 11 bases. CDR1 and CDR2 (germline): SEHNR, FQNEAQ (reference sequence).

This clonotype was seen a few times. V gene TRBV15 combines with J gene TRBJ2-4; TRBD1 is a possible D gene (5 bases). Trimming left V 3 bases short and J 12 bases short, with 12 bases between. This CDR3 is built from 12 residues. Germline loops: CDR1 LNHNV, CDR2 YYDKDF (reference sequence). The CDR3 nucleotides are TGTGCCACCAGCAGCCCTCAGGGATATCAGTACTTC. Translation: CATSSPQGYQYF.

This clonotype was counted at least ten times. V and J are TRBV29-1 and TRBJ2-7; TRBD1 aligns across 7 bases. CDR1 is SQVTM and CDR2 is ANQGSEA in the germline V gene. The CDR3 is 15 residues long. Trimming removed 0 bases from V and 0 bases from J; junction bases left unmatched: 5. DNA of the CDR3: TGCAGCGTTGAAGATCCCTGGGACAGCTCCTACGAGCAGTACTTC. Translating gives CSVEDPWDSSYEQYF.

The V gene is TRBV9, the J gene TRBJ2-5, with D perhaps TRBD1 or TRBD2 (5 bases each). Germline lookup yields CDR1 SGDLS and CDR2 YYNGEE. V lost 0 bases and J lost 9, with 6 bases in between. The CDR3 is 11 residues long. CDR3 DNA sequence: TGTGCCAGCAGCGTAGTGGGGGCCCAGTACTTC. Protein sequence: CASSVVGAQYF.